This passage covers 17 T cell receptor beta chains from one sample sequenced in a study of shared clonotypes between healthy human individuals. Sequencing used immunoSEQ multiplex PCR; TCRdb keeps in-frame clones, though not all of them. Here the sample spans more than 1.2 million clones, 98% to 99% being singletons. The source material was naive CD4+ T cells sorted from blood. Subset of the sample: CD45RA+ positively selected. Source of these receptors: a man aged 30-40 years in good health.

Points on this clone: Other DNA sequences in this sample translate to the same CDR3. This chain links TRBV29-1 with TRBJ1-2; D is uncertain. Trimming shortened V by 4 bases and J by 8 bases, and 8 bases separated the two germline ends. CDR1 is SQVTM, CDR2 ANQGSEA, per germline. The length of the CDR3 is 10 residues. The CDR3: CSVGPDGYTF. CDR3 coding DNA: TGCAGCGTTGGGCCAGACGGCTACACCTTC.

The J gene is TRBJ1-4, the V gene TRBV7-6, with D hard to call. Trimming took 3 bases from V and 7 from J, leaving 3 bases between them. The germline V gene encodes CDR1 SGHVS and CDR2 FNYEAQ. The length of the CDR3 is 11 residues. The CDR3 region has the DNA TGTGCCAGCAGCTTCGGTGAAAAACTGTTTTTT. Protein sequence: CASSFGEKLFF.

In nucleotides, the CDR3 is TGTGCCAGCTCACCACTGGGACAGGGGGTAACCGGGGAGCTGTTTTTT. Amino acid sequence: CASSPLGQGVTGELFF. J is TRBJ2-2 and V is TRBV18; 11 bases fit TRBD1. V gave up 1 base and J gave up 5 bases; unmatched junction bases: 3. This CDR3 spans 16 amino acids. CDR1 and CDR2 from the germline V gene are KGHSH and LQKENI.

In the case of this clone: The same CDR3 is also encoded by other DNA sequences in this sample. The chain has TRBV27 and TRBJ2-7, with TRBD1 matching 7 bases. The CDR3 has 14 residues. From germline, CDR1 is MNHEY and CDR2 SMNVEV (reference sequence). With V trimmed by 2 bases and J by 4 bases, 5 bases remained unmatched. The CDR3 DNA reads as TGTGCCAGCAGTTTAAGCAGGGGGAGTTACGAGCAGTACTTC. This gives the protein CASSLSRGSYEQYF.

This clone was recorded once. CDR3 sequence reads: CASRWRDSYEQYF. The CDR3 DNA follows: TGCGCCAGCAGGTGGAGGGACTCCTACGAGCAGTACTTC. The J gene is TRBJ2-7, the V gene TRBV5-1, with a tentative D call TRBD2 (6 bases). Per germline, CDR1 SGHRS and CDR2 YFSETQ. The CDR3 loop spans 13 amino acids. Between the trimmed V and J ends, which lost 5 bases and 0 bases, there was a span of 9 bases. The whole variable domain, remainder taken from reference TRBV5-1 and TRBJ2-7, is KAGVTQTPRYLIKTRGQQVTLSCSPISGHRSVSWYQQTPGQGLQFLFEYFSETQRNKGNFPGRFSGRQFSNSRSEMNVSTLELGDSALYLCASRWRDSYEQYFGPGTRLTVT.

This clone was observed once. The V and J genes are TRBV18 and TRBJ2-3; 9 nucleotides agree with TRBD2. Germline V CDR1 and CDR2: KGHSH, LQKENI. The CDR3 spans 15 residues. The V segment lost 4 bases and the J segment 1 base; nucleotides outside the gene matches: 3. This chain's CDR3 is CASSLTSGRTDTQYF. CDR3 DNA: TGTGCCAGCTCACTGACTAGCGGCCGCACAGATACGCAGTATTTT. The full variable domain, its missing parts supplied by reference TRBV18 and TRBJ2-3, is NAGVMQNPRHLVRRRGQEARLRCSPMKGHSHVYWYRQLPEEGLKFMVYLQKENIIDESGMPKERFSAEFPKEGPSILRIQQVVRGDSAAYFCASSLTSGRTDTQYFGPGTRLTVL.

The rearrangement joins TRBV19 to TRBJ1-3; D gene uncertain. V lost 10 bases to trimming and J lost 0 bases, with 19 bases between them. This CDR3 has 16 residues. Germline V gene sequence: CDR1 LNHDA, CDR2 SQIVND (reference sequence). For the CDR3, the DNA is TGTGCCATCGGACCCAAAAGAGGCCTCTCTGGAAACACCATATATTTT. This gives the protein CAIGPKRGLSGNTIYF.

The chain links TRBV7-2 to TRBJ1-2; tentatively, D is TRBD1 (6 bases). The CDR3 has 14 amino acids. Germline V gene sequence: CDR1 SGHTA, CDR2 FQGNSA. V was clipped by 4 bases and J by 4 bases, with 13 bases between them. The CDR3 is CASSSPDRPYGYTF. The CDR3 nucleotides are TGTGCCAGCAGCTCCCCCGACAGGCCCTATGGCTACACCTTC. Based on the CDR3 plus reference TRBV7-2 and TRBJ1-2, the full variable domain is GAGVSQSPSNKVTEKGKDVELRCDPISGHTALYWYRQSLGQGLEFLIYFQGNSAPDKSGLPSDRFSAERTGGSVSTLTIQRTQQEDSAVYLCASSSPDRPYGYTFGSGTRLTVV.

CDR3 sequence: CASSYGDRAPSGELFF. CDR3 nucleotides: TGTGCCAGCAGCTATGGTGACAGGGCCCCTTCGGGAGAACTGTTTTTT. The chain couples TRBV5-4 to TRBJ1-4, with 7 bases aligning to TRBD1. V dropped 3 bases and J dropped 12; count of bases not matched to a gene: 17. CDR1 is SGHNT and CDR2 is YYREEE in the germline V gene (reference sequence). The CDR3 sequence is 16 residues long.

This clone has a single count. The rearrangement uses TRBV11-2 and TRBJ1-1; D is possibly TRBD1 (6 bases). CDR3 length equals 16 residues. Looked up from germline, CDR1 is SGHAT and CDR2 is FQNNGV. V gave up 1 base and J gave up 1 base, with 13 bases separating them. The CDR3 DNA sequence: TGTGCCAGCAGCTTAGTCCCCGCAGGGGCGAACACTGAAGCTTTCTTT. Its protein product is CASSLVPAGANTEAFF.

V usage is TRBV15 and J usage is TRBJ1-2; D is perhaps TRBD1 (5 bases). This CDR3 spans 13 amino acids. Germline V gene data show CDR1 as LNHNV and CDR2 as YYDKDF (reference sequence). Between the trimmed V and J ends, which lost 0 bases and 8 bases, there was a span of 10 bases. CDR3 DNA: TGTGCCACCAGCAGAGACAGGGTAGACGGCTACACCTTC. Encoded protein: CATSRDRVDGYTF. Based on the CDR3 plus reference TRBV15 and TRBJ1-2, the full variable domain is DAMVIQNPRYQVTQFGKPVTLSCSQTLNHNVMYWYQQKSSQAPKLLFHYYDKDFNNEADTPDNFQSRRPNTSFCFLDIRSPGLGDTAMYLCATSRDRVDGYTFGSGTRLTVV.

The chain combines TRBV11-1 with TRBJ2-7; D not certain. Trimming took 1 base from V and 2 from J, leaving 9 bases between them. Germline V lookup: CDR1 SGHAT, CDR2 FQDESV (reference sequence). The CDR3 totals 14 residues. CDR3 protein: CASSLGTLPYEQYF. In DNA form, the CDR3 reads TGTGCCAGCAGCTTAGGTACCCTACCCTACGAGCAGTACTTC.

V usage is TRBV6-5 and J usage is TRBJ2-7, with TRBD2 matching 10 bases. V shed 5 bases, J shed 3 bases, and the junction held 4 bases outside the gene matches. Germline V gives CDR1 MNHEY, CDR2 SVGAGI. The CDR3 sequence is 14 residues long. CDR3 region: CASSEGLALYEQYF. The CDR3 DNA follows: TGTGCCAGCAGTGAGGGACTAGCGCTCTACGAGCAGTACTTC.

V usage is TRBV7-3 and J usage is TRBJ1-1; D may be TRBD1 (6 bases). With 5 bases removed from V and 1 base from J, the gap between germline ends came to 14 bases. CDR3 length equals 15 residues. The germline V gene has CDR1 SGHTA and CDR2 FQGTGA. CDR3 loop: CASSLRGGQNTEAFF. CDR3 sequence (DNA): TGTGCCAGCAGCCTCCGTGGGGGGCAGAACACTGAAGCTTTCTTT.

The chain couples TRBV4-1 to TRBJ2-1; 10 bases map to TRBD2. The CDR3 consists of 18 residues. Germline CDR1 is MGHRA and CDR2 is YSYEKL. The V and J ends lost 7 bases and 3 bases, in that order; junction bases with no gene match: 15. Here the CDR3 reads CASKPAHEAGGIYNEQFF. In DNA, the CDR3 is TGCGCCAGCAAACCTGCCCATGAAGCGGGAGGGATCTACAATGAGCAGTTCTTC.

The chain couples TRBV10-3 to TRBJ1-5; D gene unclear. The CDR3 is made up of 14 amino acids. Trimming removed 2 bases from V and 9 bases from J, with 14 bases in between. CDR1 and CDR2 from the germline V gene are ENHRY and SYGVKD. The chain's CDR3 is CAISERQTFGPQHF. In nucleotides, the CDR3 is TGTGCCATCAGTGAGAGACAAACGTTTGGGCCCCAGCATTTT.

The chain carries TRBV4-2 and TRBJ1-4; D not resolved. Germline CDR1 LGHNA, CDR2 YNFKEQ. V lost 1 base to trimming and J lost 8 bases, with 8 bases between them. CDR3 length: 13 residues. The CDR3 is CASSQGPLEKLFF. CDR3 in DNA: TGTGCCAGCAGCCAAGGGCCCTTGGAAAAACTGTTTTTT.